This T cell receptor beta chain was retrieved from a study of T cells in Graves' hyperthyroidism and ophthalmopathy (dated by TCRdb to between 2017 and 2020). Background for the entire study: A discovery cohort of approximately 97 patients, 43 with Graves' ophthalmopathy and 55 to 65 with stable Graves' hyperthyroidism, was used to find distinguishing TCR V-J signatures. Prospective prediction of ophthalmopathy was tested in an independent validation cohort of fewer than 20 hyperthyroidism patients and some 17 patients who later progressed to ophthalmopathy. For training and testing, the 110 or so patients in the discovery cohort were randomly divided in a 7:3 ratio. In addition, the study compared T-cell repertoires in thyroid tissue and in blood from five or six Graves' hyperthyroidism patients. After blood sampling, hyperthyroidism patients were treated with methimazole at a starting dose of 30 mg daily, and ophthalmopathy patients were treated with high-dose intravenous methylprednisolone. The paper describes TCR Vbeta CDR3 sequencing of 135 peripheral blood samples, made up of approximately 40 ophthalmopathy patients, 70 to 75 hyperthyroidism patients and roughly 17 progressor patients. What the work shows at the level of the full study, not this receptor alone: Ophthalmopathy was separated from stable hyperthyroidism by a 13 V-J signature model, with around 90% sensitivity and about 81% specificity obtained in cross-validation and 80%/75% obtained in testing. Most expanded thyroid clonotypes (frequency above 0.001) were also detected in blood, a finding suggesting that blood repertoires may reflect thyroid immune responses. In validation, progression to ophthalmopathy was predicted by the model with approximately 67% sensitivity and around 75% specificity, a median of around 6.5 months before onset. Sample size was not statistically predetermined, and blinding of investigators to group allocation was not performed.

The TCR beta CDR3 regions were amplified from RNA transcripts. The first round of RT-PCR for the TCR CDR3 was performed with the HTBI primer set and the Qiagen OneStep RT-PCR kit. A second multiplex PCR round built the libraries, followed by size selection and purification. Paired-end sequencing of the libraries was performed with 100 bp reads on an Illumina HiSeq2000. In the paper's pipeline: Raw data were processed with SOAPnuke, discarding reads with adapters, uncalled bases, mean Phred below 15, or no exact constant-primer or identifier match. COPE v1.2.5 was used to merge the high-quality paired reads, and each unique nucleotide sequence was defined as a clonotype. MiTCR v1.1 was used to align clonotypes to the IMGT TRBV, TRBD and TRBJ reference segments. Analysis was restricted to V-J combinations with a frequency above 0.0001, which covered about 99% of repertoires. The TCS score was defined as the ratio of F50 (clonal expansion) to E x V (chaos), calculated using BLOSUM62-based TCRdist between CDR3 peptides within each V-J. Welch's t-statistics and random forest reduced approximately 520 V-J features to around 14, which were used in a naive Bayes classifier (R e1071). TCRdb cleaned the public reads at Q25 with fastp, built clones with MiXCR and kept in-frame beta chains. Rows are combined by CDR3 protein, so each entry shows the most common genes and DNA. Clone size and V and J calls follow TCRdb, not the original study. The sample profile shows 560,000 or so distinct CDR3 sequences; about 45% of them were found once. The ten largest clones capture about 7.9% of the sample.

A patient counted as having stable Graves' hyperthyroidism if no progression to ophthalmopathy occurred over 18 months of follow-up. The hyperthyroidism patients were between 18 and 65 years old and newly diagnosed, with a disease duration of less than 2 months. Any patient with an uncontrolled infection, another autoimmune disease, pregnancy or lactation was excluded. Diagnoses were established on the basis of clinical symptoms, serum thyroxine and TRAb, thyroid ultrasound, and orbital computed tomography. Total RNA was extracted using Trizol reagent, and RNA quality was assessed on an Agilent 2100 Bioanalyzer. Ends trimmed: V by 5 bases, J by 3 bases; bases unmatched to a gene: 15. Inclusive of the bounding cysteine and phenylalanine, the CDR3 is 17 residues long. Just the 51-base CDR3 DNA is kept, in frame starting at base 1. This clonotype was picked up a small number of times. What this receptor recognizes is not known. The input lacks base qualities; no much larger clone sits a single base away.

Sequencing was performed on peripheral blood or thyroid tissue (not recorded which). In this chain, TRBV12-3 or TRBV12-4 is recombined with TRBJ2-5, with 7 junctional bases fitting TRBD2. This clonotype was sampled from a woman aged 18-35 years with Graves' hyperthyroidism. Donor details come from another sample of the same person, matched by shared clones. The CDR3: CASSRARAGREEETQYF. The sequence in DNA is TGTGCCAGCAGTCGGGCGCGTGCAGGGAGGGAGGAAGAGACCCAGTACTTC.